This TCR beta chain was identified in a study of TIL therapy for anti-PD-1-resistant metastatic lung cancer. Stated time point: pre-treatment sample, taken before nivolumab and TIL therapy. Tumor tissue came from excised metastases, mostly pleural nodules or supraclavicular lymph nodes. Sequencing used immunoSEQ v3. Only in-frame clones appear in the TCRdb table, and some are missing; sequencing was by immunoSEQ multiplex PCR. The sample has 20,000 to 30,000 clones; around 70% are singletons. The receptor comes from a person aged 25 to 80 with non-small cell lung cancer. The sample consisted of tumor tissue, taken at baseline.

The CDR3 region has the DNA TGTGCCTGGATTAAACAGCCATCTAGCACAGATACGCAGTATTTT. Protein product: CAWIKQPSSTDTQYF. This chain connects TRBV30 to TRBJ2-3; D unresolved. The CDR3 loop spans 15 amino acids. V lost 4 bases and J lost 0, with 14 bases in between. Germline CDR1 is GTSNPN and CDR2 is SVGIG (reference sequence).